Detailed here is one T cell receptor (beta chain). Its antigen is unidentified. The data belong to a study of T cell responses to AZD1222 COVID-19 vaccine. Overall study context: Whether given at about 4 or about 12 weeks, second doses were pooled. General study findings and limits: With two AZD1222 doses given, Spike-specific TCR breadth and depth both rose. Mostly white British, mostly female donors; authors suggested clonal diversity may be underestimated.

Sequenced by immunoSEQ multiplex PCR; TCRdb stores in-frame clones only, minus some. The table includes around 60,000 clones, about 87% detected once. The specimen comprised peripheral blood, sampled on day 0 of AZD1222 vaccination. The clonotype comes from an adult in good health.

The CDR3 nucleotides are TGTGCCAGCAGCCGACTGAACACTGAAGCTTTCTTT. Translated: CASSRLNTEAFF. V gene TRBV3-1 (or the pseudogene TRBV3-2) combines with J gene TRBJ1-1; D unresolved. Trimming shortened V by 4 bases and J by 0 bases, and 3 bases separated the two germline ends. The V gene's germline CDR1 is LGHDT and CDR2 YNNKEL (reference sequence). The CDR3 spans 12 residues.